This TCR beta chain was captured by sequencing in a study of T-cell memory formation after mild COVID-19. Study-wide context: Among the donors, TCR clusters were largely specific to each donor.

Findings and caveats of the study: Several responding clones turned up in pre-infection memory, indicating that cross-reactive memory may have taken part.

TCRdb fed the 5' RACE reads into MiXCR, producing one record per CDR3 protein. Among around 320,000 distinct CDR3 sequences, roughly a fifth were seen once, and the ten largest hold around a fifth. This clonotype came up a few times. No antigen is known for it. Germline V CDR1 and CDR2: SGHAT, FQNNGV. V shed 2 bases and J 7 bases; nucleotides not matched to a gene: 6. The CDR3 totals 14 residues. This sequence originates from a man between 18 and 35 years old who had mild COVID-19 (a few samples of this study predate the infection). Cell type and time point are not known. Sequences were obtained from PBMCs or a T cell subset sorted from them (not recorded which). The V call is TRBV11-2, the J call TRBJ1-1, with 8 bases matching TRBD1. The chain's CDR3 is CASSLTGGVDEAFF. The CDR3 DNA follows: TGTGCCAGCAGCTTAACAGGGGGGGTAGATGAAGCTTTCTTT. The full variable domain, in which reference TRBV11-2 and TRBJ1-1 provide the parts outside the CDR3, is EAGVAQSPRYKIIEKRQSVAFWCNPISGHATLYWYQQILGQGPKLLIQFQNNGVVDDSQLPKDRFSAERLKGVDSTLKIQPAKLEDSAVYLCASSLTGGVDEAFFGQGTRLTVV.